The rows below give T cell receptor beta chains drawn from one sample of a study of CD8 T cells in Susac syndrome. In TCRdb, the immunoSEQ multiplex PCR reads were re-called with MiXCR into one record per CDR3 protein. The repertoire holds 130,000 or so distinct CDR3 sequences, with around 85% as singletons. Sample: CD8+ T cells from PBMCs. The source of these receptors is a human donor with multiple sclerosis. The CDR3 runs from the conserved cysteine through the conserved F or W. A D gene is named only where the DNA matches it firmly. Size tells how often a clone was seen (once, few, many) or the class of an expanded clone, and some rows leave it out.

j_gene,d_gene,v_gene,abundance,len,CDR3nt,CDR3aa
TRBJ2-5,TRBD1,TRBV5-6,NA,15,TGTGCCAGCAGTTGGACAGGGGGCGCGGGGGAGACCCAGTACTTC,CASSWTGGAGETQYF
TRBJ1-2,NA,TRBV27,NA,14,TGTGCCAGCAGTTTCCAATACCGAGACTATGGCTACACCTTC,CASSFQYRDYGYTF
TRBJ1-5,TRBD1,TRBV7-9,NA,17,TGTGCCAGCAGCTTTTATTATGGAGACAGGGTCTACGTCCCCCAGCATTTT,CASSFYYGDRVYVPQHF
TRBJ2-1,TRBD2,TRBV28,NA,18,TGTGCCAGCAGCTCGGGACTAGCGGGAGATCGTAGATACAATGAGCAGTTCTTC,CASSSGLAGDRRYNEQFF
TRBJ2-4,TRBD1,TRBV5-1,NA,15,TGCGCCAGCAGCTTGGCCGACAGGGTGGTAAACATTCAGTACTTC,CASSLADRVVNIQYF
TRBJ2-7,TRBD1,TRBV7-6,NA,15,TGTGCCAGCAGCTTAGCGCGGACAGGGTGGTACGAGCAGTACTTC,CASSLARTGWYEQYF
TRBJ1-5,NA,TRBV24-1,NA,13,TGTGCCACCGCTGACAGCAGCAATCAGCCCCAGCATTTT,CATADSSNQPQHF
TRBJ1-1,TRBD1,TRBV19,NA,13,TGTGCCAGTAGACTACAGGGGATATATGAAGCTTTCTTT,CASRLQGIYEAFF
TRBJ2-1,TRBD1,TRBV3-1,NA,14,TGTGCCAGCAGCCAAGAGGGACAGTACAATGAGCAGTTCTTC,CASSQEGQYNEQFF
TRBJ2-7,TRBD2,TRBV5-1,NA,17,TGCGCCAGCAGCTTGGTGCCCCAGAGACTAGCCCGATACGAGCAGTACTTC,CASSLVPQRLARYEQYF
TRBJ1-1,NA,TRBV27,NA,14,TGTGCCAGCAGTTTATCGCCTTTGAACACTGAAGCTTTCTTT,CASSLSPLNTEAFF
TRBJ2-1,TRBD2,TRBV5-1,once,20,TGCGCCAGCAGCTTGGATGGGACCGTAGCGGGAGGGAGCTCCTACAATGAGCAGTTCTTC,CASSLDGTVAGGSSYNEQFF
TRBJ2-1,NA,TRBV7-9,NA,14,TGTGCCAGCAGCTTAATTGGGGGGCACAATGAGCAGTTCTTC,CASSLIGGHNEQFF
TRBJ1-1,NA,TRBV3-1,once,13,TGTGCCAGCAAGCCGGAGGAGTGGACTGAAGCTTTCTTT,CASKPEEWTEAFF
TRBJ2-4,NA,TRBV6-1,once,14,TGTGCCAGCAGCCTGGATTCGGAGGGATACATTCAGTACTTC,CASSLDSEGYIQYF
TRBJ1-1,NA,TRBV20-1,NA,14,TGCAGTGCTAGAATATCTCAGGGGAACACTGAAGCTTTCTTT,CSARISQGNTEAFF
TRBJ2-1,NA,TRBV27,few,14,TGTGCCAGCTCCCTGGGGAGTTCCTACAATGAGCAGTTCTTC,CASSLGSSYNEQFF
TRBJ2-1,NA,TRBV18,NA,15,TGTGCCAGCTCACGGGGGACACTTTCCTACAATGAGCAGTTCTTC,CASSRGTLSYNEQFF
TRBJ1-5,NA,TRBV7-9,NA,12,TGTGCCAGCAGCTTAGTTGGCCAGCCCCAGCATTTT,CASSLVGQPQHF
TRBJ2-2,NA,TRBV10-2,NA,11,TGCGCCAGTCTACTCCCCGGGGAGCTGTTTTTT,CASLLPGELFF
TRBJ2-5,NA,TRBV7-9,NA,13,TGTGCCAGCAGCTTTGCGGGTCAAGAGACCCAGTACTTC,CASSFAGQETQYF
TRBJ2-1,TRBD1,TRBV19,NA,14,TGTGCCAGTAACTTAAACGGACAGGGGAATGAGCAGTTCTTC,CASNLNGQGNEQFF
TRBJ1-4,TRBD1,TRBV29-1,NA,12,TGCAGCGTTGAAGCGGACAGGGTCGAACTGTTTTTT,CSVEADRVELFF
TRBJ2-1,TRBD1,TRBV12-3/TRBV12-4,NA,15,TGTGCCAGCAGTCACCGGGACAGGGAAGATAATGAGCAGTTCTTC,CASSHRDREDNEQFF
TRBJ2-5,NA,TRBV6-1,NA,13,TGTGCCAGCAGGGGAGATTACCAAGAGACCCAGTACTTC,CASRGDYQETQYF
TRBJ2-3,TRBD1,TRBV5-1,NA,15,TGCGCCAGCAGCGGGGGACAGTATAGCACAGATACGCAGTATTTT,CASSGGQYSTDTQYF
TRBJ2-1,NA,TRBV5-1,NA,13,TGCGCCAGCAACTTAAACGGATACAATGAGCAGTTCTTC,CASNLNGYNEQFF
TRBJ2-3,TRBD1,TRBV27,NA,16,TGTGCCAGCAGTTCCACGCGGGACAGGGGGGCTGATACGCAGTATTTT,CASSSTRDRGADTQYF
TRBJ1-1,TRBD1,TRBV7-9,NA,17,TGTGCCAGCAGCTCGACAGGGGGCGGATCTTCCGACACTGAAGCTTTCTTT,CASSSTGGGSSDTEAFF
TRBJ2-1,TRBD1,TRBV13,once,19,TGTGCCAGCAGCTTCATTCGGGACAGGGGGCCTAGCTCCTACAATGAGCAGTTCTTC,CASSFIRDRGPSSYNEQFF
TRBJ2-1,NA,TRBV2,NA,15,TGTGCCAGCAGCCCGACAGCATACTCCTACAATGAGCAGTTCTTC,CASSPTAYSYNEQFF
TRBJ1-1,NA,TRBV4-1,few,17,TGCGCCAGCAGCCAAGATCCCTGGGAAGGGGGGAACACTGAAGCTTTCTTT,CASSQDPWEGGNTEAFF
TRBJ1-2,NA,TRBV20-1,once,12,TGCAGTGCTCCCAGGGGAGACTATGGCTACACCTTC,CSAPRGDYGYTF
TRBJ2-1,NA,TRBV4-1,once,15,TGCGCCAGCAGCCAGGTCGGGGGGCGGGACAATGAGCAGTTCTTC,CASSQVGGRDNEQFF
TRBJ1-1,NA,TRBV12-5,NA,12,TGTGCTAGTGGTTGGGTAAACACTGAAGCTTTCTTT,CASGWVNTEAFF
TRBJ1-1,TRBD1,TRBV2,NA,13,TGTGCCAGCAGGGACAGGGTGGGCGCTGAAGCTTTCTTT,CASRDRVGAEAFF
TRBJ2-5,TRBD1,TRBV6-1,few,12,TGTGCCACACAGGGGTCCGATGGGACCCAGTACTTC,CATQGSDGTQYF